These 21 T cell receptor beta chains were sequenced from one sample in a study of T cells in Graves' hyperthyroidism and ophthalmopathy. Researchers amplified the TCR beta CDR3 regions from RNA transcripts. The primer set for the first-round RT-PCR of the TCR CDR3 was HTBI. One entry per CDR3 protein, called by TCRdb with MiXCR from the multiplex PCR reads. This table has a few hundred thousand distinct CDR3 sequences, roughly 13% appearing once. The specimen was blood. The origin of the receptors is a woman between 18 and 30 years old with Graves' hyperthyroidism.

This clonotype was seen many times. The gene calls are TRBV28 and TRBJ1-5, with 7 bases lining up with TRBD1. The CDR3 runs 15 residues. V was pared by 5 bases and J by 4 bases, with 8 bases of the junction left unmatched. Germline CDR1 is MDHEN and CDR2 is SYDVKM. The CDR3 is CASSGAGTANQPQHF. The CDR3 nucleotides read TGTGCCAGCAGTGGGGCTGGGACAGCGAATCAGCCCCAGCATTTT.

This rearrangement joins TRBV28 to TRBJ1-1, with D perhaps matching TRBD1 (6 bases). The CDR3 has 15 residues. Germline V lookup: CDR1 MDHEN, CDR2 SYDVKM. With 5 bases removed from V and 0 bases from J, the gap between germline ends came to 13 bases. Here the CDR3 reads CASSEGGQMNTEAFF. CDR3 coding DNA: TGTGCCAGCAGTGAGGGGGGGCAGATGAACACTGAAGCTTTCTTT.

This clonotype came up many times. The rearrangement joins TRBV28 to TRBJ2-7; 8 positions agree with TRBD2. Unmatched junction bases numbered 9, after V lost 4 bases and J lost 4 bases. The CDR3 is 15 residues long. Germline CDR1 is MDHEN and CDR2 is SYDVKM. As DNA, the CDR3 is TGTGCCAGCAGTTCCCCAACTAGCGGAACATACGAGCAGTACTTC. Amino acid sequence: CASSSPTSGTYEQYF. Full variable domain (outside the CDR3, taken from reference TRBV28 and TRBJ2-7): DVKVTQSSRYLVKRTGEKVFLECVQDMDHENMFWYRQDPGLGLRLIYFSYDVKMKEKGDIPEGYSVSREKKERFSLILESASTNQTSMYLCASSSPTSGTYEQYFGPGTRLTVT.

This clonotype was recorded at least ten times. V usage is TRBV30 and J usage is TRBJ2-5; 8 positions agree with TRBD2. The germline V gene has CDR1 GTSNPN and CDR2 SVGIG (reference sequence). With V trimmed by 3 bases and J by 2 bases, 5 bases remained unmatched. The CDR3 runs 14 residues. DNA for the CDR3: TGTGCCTGGAGGATTAGCGGGATTCAAGAGACCCAGTACTTC. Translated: CAWRISGIQETQYF. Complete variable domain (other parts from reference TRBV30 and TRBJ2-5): SQTIHQWPATLVQPVGSPLSLECTVEGTSNPNLYWYRQAAGRGLQLLFYSVGIGQISSEVPQNLSASRPQDRQFILSSKKLLLSDSGFYLCAWRISGIQETQYFGPGTRLLVL.

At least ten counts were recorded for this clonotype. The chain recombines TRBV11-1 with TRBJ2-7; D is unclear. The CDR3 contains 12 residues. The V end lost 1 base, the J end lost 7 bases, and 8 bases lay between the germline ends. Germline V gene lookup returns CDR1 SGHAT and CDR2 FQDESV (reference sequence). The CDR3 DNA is TGTGCCAGCAGCTTAGTTTCGTGGGAGCAGTACTTC. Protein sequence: CASSLVSWEQYF.

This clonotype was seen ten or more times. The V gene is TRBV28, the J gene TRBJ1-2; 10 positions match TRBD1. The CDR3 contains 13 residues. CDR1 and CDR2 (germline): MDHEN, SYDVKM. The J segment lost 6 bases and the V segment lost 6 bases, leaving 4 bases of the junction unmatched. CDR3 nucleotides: TGTGCCAGCAGGCCCGGGACAGGGGATGGCTACACCTTC. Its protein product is CASRPGTGDGYTF.

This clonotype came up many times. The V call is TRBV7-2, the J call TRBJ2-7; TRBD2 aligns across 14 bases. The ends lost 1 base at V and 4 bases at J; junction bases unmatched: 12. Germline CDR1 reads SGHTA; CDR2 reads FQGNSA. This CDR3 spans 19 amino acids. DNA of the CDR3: TGTGCCAGCAGCTTAGAACCTCCGGGACTAGCGGGAGTGTCTTACGAGCAGTACTTC. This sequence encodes CASSLEPPGLAGVSYEQYF.

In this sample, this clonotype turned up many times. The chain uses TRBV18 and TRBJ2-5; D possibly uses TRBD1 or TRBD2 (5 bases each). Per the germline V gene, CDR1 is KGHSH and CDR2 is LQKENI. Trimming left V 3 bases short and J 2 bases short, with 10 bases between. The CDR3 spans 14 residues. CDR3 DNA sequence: TGTGCCAGCTCACCCGGGACGGTACAAGAGACCCAGTACTTC. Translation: CASSPGTVQETQYF.

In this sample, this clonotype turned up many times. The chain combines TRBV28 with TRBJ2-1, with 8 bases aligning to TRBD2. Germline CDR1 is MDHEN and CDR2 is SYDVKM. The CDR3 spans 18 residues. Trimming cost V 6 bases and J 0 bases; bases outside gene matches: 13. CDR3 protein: CASSPVAGYPSSYNEQFF. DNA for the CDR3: TGTGCCAGCAGCCCCGTAGCGGGGTATCCGAGCTCCTACAATGAGCAGTTCTTC.

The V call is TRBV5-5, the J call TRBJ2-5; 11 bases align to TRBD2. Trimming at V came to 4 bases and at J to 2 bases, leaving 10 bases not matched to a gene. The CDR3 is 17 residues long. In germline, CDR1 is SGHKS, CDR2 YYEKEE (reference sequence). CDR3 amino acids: CASSPELAGEEQETQYF. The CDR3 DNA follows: TGTGCCAGCAGCCCGGAACTAGCGGGAGAGGAGCAAGAGACCCAGTACTTC.

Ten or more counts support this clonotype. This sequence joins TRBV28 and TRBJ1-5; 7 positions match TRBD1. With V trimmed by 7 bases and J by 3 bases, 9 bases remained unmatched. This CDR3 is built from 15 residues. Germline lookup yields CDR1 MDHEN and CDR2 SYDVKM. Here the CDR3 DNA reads TGTGCCAGCAAAAGAAGAGGGACAGACAATCAGCCCCAGCATTTT. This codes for CASKRRGTDNQPQHF. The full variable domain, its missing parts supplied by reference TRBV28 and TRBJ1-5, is DVKVTQSSRYLVKRTGEKVFLECVQDMDHENMFWYRQDPGLGLRLIYFSYDVKMKEKGDIPEGYSVSREKKERFSLILESASTNQTSMYLCASKRRGTDNQPQHFGDGTRLSIL.

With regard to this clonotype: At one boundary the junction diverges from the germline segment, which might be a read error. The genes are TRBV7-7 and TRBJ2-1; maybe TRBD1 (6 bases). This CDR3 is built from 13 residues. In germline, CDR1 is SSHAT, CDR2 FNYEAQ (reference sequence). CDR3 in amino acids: CASSAGTFNEQFF. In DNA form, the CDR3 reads TGTGCTAGCAGCGCCGGGACATTCAATGAGCAGTTCTTC.

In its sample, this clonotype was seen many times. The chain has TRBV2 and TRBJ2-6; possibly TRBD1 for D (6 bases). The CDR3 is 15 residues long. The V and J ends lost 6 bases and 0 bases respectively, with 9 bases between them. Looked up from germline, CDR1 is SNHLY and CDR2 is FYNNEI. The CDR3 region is CASRVQGSGANVLTF. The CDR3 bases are TGTGCCAGCAGGGTACAGGGCTCTGGGGCCAACGTCCTGACTTTC.

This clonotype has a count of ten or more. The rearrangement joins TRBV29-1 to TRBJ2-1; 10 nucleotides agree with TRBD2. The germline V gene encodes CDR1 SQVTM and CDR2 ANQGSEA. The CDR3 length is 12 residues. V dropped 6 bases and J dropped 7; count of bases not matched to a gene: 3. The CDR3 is CSVLAGDNEQFF. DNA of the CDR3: TGCAGCGTCCTAGCGGGGGATAATGAGCAGTTCTTC.

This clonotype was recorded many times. CDR3 sequence reads: CASRFGSSADTQYF. In DNA, the CDR3 is TGTGCCAGCAGATTTGGGTCAAGCGCAGATACGCAGTATTTT. The gene calls are TRBV2 and TRBJ2-3; D call uncertain. Germline V gene lookup returns CDR1 SNHLY and CDR2 FYNNEI. V lost 6 bases and J 4 bases, leaving 14 bases between the germline ends. The CDR3 extends over 14 amino acids.

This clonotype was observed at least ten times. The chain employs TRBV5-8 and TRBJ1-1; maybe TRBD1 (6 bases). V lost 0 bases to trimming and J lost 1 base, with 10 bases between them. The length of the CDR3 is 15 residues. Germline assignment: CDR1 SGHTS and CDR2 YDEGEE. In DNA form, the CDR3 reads TGTGCCAGCAGCTTGGTAGCAGGGGCGAACACTGAAGCTTTCTTT. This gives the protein CASSLVAGANTEAFF.

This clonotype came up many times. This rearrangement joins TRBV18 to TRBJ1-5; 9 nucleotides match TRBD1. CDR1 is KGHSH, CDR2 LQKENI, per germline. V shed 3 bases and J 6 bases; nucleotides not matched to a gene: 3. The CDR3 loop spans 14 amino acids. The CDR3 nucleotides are TGTGCCAGCTCACCCCTGGACAGGGGTCAGCCCCAGCATTTT. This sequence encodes CASSPLDRGQPQHF.

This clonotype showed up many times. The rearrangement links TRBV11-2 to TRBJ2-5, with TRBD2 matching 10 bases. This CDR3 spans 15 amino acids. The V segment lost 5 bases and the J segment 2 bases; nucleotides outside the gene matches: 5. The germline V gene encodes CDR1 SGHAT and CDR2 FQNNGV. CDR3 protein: CASSLGTSVQETQYF. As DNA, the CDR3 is TGTGCCAGCAGCCTTGGGACTAGCGTACAAGAGACCCAGTACTTC. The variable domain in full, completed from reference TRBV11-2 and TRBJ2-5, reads EAGVAQSPRYKIIEKRQSVAFWCNPISGHATLYWYQQILGQGPKLLIQFQNNGVVDDSQLPKDRFSAERLKGVDSTLKIQPAKLEDSAVYLCASSLGTSVQETQYFGPGTRLLVL.

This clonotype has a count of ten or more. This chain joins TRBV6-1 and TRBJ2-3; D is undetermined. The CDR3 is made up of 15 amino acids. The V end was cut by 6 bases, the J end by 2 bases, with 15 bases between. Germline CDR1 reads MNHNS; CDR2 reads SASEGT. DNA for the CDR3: TGTGCCAGCAGCAAAGCGAGGTGGGACACAGATACGCAGTATTTT. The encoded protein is CASSKARWDTDTQYF.

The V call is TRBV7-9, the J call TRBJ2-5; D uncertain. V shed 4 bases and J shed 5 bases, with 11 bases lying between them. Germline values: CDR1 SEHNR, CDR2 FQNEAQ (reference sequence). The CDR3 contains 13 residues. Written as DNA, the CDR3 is TGTGCCAGCAGCTCTGGGTTGCCGGAGACCCAGTACTTC. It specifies CASSSGLPETQYF.

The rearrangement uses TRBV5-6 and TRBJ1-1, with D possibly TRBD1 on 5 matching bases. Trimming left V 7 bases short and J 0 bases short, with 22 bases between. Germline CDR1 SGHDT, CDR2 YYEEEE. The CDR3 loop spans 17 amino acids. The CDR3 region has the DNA TGTGCCAGCTATGCCACCCCCCTCGAGACAGTGAACACTGAAGCTTTCTTT. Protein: CASYATPLETVNTEAFF. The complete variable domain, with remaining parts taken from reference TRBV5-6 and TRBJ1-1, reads DAGVTQSPTHLIKTRGQQVTLRCSPKSGHDTVSWYQQALGQGPQFIFQYYEEEERQRGNFPDRFSGHQFPNYSSELNVNALLLGDSALYLCASYATPLETVNTEAFFGQGTRLTVV.